This is a list of T cell receptor beta chains from one sample in a study of T-cell reconstitution after alpha-beta-depleted transplantation in children. TCRdb analysed the PCR reads with MiXCR anew, one entry per CDR3 protein. This table holds approximately 350,000 distinct CDR3 sequences, 15% to 20% found once. Specimen: PBMCs, mostly from graft donor cells, collected 360 days after TCRalphabeta/CD19-depleted stem cell transplant. The source is a male patient between 2 and 10 years old who had a stem cell transplant for acute lymphoblastic leukemia, so the T cells may come from the graft donor. CDR3s include the opening cysteine and the closing phenylalanine or tryptophan. A D gene is named only where the DNA matches it firmly. Only some rows state a clone size, as once, few, many or a class for expanded clones.

V,length,J,D,size,CDR3,DNA
TRBV7-9,14,TRBJ1-5,NA,NA,CASSSGLSNQPQHF,TGTGCCAGCAGCAGCGGACTGAGCAATCAGCCCCAGCATTTT
TRBV11-3,13,TRBJ2-1,NA,NA,CASSLATSNEQFF,TGTGCCAGCAGCTTAGCGACTAGCAATGAGCAGTTCTTC
TRBV20-1,12,TRBJ2-5,NA,NA,CSARTSGVTQYF,TGCAGTGCTAGAACTTCAGGGGTGACCCAGTACTTC
TRBV12-3/TRBV12-4,18,TRBJ2-3,TRBD2,NA,CAISSPWTSGISHRGQYF,TGTGCCATCAGTTCTCCCTGGACTAGCGGCATTTCCCACCGCGGGCAGTATTTT
TRBV20-1,12,TRBJ2-5,NA,NA,CSARGGWETQYF,TGCAGTGCTAGGGGTGGGTGGGAGACCCAGTACTTC
TRBV27,13,TRBJ2-2,NA,few,CASSAQSSGELFF,TGTGCCAGCAGTGCCCAGTCGTCCGGGGAGCTGTTTTTT
TRBV4-3,15,TRBJ2-7,NA,NA,CASSQESYRSYEQYF,TGCGCCAGCAGCCAAGAATCCTACCGTTCCTACGAGCAGTACTTC
TRBV28,16,TRBJ2-2,NA,NA,CASSHLKRGPTGELFF,TGTGCCAGCAGTCACCTCAAGCGAGGCCCCACCGGGGAGCTGTTTTTT
TRBV10-3,15,TRBJ2-6,NA,NA,CAISVRDSGANVLTF,TGTGCCATCAGTGTCAGAGATTCTGGGGCCAACGTCCTGACTTTC
TRBV20-1,14,TRBJ2-7,TRBD1,NA,CSARGTGGTYEQYF,TGCAGTGCTAGAGGGACAGGGGGCACCTACGAGCAGTACTTC